The 20 T cell receptor beta chains reported below all come from one sample, sequenced in a study of cytomegalovirus exposure and HLA in healthy donors. The PCR employed 60 Vbeta primers together with 13 Jbeta primers. Assay used: immunoSEQ multiplex PCR; TCRdb lists only in-frame clones, some missing. The sample carries 120,000 to 150,000 clones, approximately 79% recorded once. The sequencing input was PBMCs. The receptors come from a woman aged 25 to 45 in good health and CMV-seronegative.

This rearrangement joins TRBV7-9 to TRBJ2-1; possible D gene TRBD2, 6 bases. The CDR3 spans 12 residues. CDR1 is SEHNR and CDR2 is FQNEAQ in the germline V gene (reference sequence). Trimming left V 11 bases short and J 5 bases short, with 13 bases between. The chain's CDR3 is CAGGTDDNEQFF. The CDR3 nucleotides read TGTGCCGGAGGGACGGACGACAATGAGCAGTTCTTC.

J is TRBJ2-7 and V is TRBV5-1; 10 nucleotides match TRBD2. Germline CDR1 and CDR2: SGHRS and YFSETQ. With V trimmed by 4 bases and J by 6 bases, 7 bases remained unmatched. CDR3 length: 14 amino acids. CDR3 sequence reads: CASSRAGTSAEQYF. The CDR3 region has the DNA TGCGCCAGCAGCAGGGCCGGGACTAGCGCCGAGCAGTACTTC.

This clone was recorded once. The rearrangement links TRBV27 to TRBJ2-7; 9 positions agree with TRBD2. The J segment lost 6 bases and the V segment lost 6 bases, leaving 21 bases of the junction unmatched. The CDR3 sequence is 18 residues long. In germline, CDR1 is MNHEY, CDR2 SMNVEV (reference sequence). The DNA for the CDR3 is TGTGCCAGCAGGGCGGGAGGGCCTGGGCTGGGCTCTACTAGCGAGCAGTACTTC. Protein: CASRAGGPGLGSTSEQYF.

CDR3 loop: CASSFRGDNEKLFF. Written as DNA, the CDR3 is TGTGCCAGCAGCTTCAGGGGGGATAATGAAAAACTGTTTTTT. J is TRBJ1-4 and V is TRBV7-2, with 7 bases identical to TRBD1. After removal of 3 bases from V and 4 bases from J, the junction contained 2 bases not matched to a gene. The germline gives CDR1 SGHTA, CDR2 FQGNSA. The CDR3 has 14 residues. The whole variable domain, remainder taken from reference TRBV7-2 and TRBJ1-4, is GAGVSQSPSNKVTEKGKDVELRCDPISGHTALYWYRQSLGQGLEFLIYFQGNSAPDKSGLPSDRFSAERTGGSVSTLTIQRTQQEDSAVYLCASSFRGDNEKLFFGSGTQLSVL.

The CDR3 DNA follows: TGTGCCAGCAGCCCGAACAGGGGGCGCGGTGAAAAACTGTTTTTT. Protein: CASSPNRGRGEKLFF. V and J are TRBV2 and TRBJ1-4, with 9 bases aligning to TRBD1. Trimming at V came to 6 bases and at J to 7 bases, leaving 9 bases not matched to a gene. CDR1 and CDR2 from the germline V gene are SNHLY and FYNNEI. The CDR3 has 15 residues.

The chain is built from TRBV5-6 and TRBJ2-7; D call uncertain. This CDR3 has 13 amino acids. The V end was cut by 2 bases, the J end by 0 bases, with 6 bases between. Per the germline V gene, CDR1 is SGHDT and CDR2 is YYEEEE. In DNA form, the CDR3 reads TGTGCCAGCAGCTTAGCTAGCTCCTACGAGCAGTACTTC. It yields the protein CASSLASSYEQYF.

J is TRBJ1-5 and V is TRBV19; possibly TRBD1 for D (5 bases). Germline CDR1 LNHDA, CDR2 SQIVND (reference sequence). V was clipped by 7 bases and J by 2 bases, with 12 bases between them. The CDR3 spans 14 residues. CDR3 nucleotides: TGTGCCAGTAACAGCAGGGTTGGCAATCAGCCCCAGCATTTT. Amino acids: CASNSRVGNQPQHF. Supplemented by reference TRBV19 and TRBJ1-5, the full variable domain reads DGGITQSPKYLFRKEGQNVTLSCEQNLNHDAMYWYRQDPGQGLRLIYYSQIVNDFQKGDIAEGYSVSREKKESFPLTVTSAQKNPTAFYLCASNSRVGNQPQHFGDGTRLSIL.

V usage is TRBV7-6 and J usage is TRBJ2-1, with 7 bases matching TRBD1. Germline-derived CDR1 and CDR2 are SGHVS and FNYEAQ. The CDR3 loop spans 13 amino acids. V shed 1 base, J shed 6 bases, and the junction held 0 bases outside the gene matches. The CDR3 coding sequence is TGTGCCAGCAGCTTAGACAGGGGCAATGAGCAGTTCTTC. It codes for CASSLDRGNEQFF.

The chain joins TRBV19 to TRBJ1-3; D not resolved. CDR1 LNHDA and CDR2 SQIVND come from the germline V gene (reference sequence). The CDR3 loop spans 16 amino acids. V was shortened by 0 bases and J by 2 bases, with 11 bases between the two germline ends. The CDR3 here is CASSIDTFEPGNTIYF. DNA of the CDR3: TGTGCCAGTAGTATAGATACCTTCGAGCCTGGAAACACCATATATTTT.

The gene calls are TRBV19 and TRBJ1-1, with TRBD1 matching 8 bases. The CDR3 has 14 amino acids. V gave up 7 bases and J gave up 4 bases; unmatched junction bases: 8. Per germline, CDR1 LNHDA and CDR2 SQIVND (reference sequence). In DNA, the CDR3 is TGTGCCAGTAAAGGCGACAGGGGTTCCACTGAAGCTTTCTTT. Its translation is CASKGDRGSTEAFF. The full variable domain, in which reference TRBV19 and TRBJ1-1 provide the parts outside the CDR3, is DGGITQSPKYLFRKEGQNVTLSCEQNLNHDAMYWYRQDPGQGLRLIYYSQIVNDFQKGDIAEGYSVSREKKESFPLTVTSAQKNPTAFYLCASKGDRGSTEAFFGQGTRLTVV.

This clone was observed a few times. The chain has TRBV6-6 and TRBJ2-5, with 10 bases matching TRBD2. V lost 6 bases, J lost 5 bases, and 9 bases stayed unmatched. The CDR3 loop spans 15 amino acids. CDR1 is MNHNY and CDR2 is SVGAGI in the germline V gene (reference sequence). CDR3 sequence (DNA): TGTGCCAGCAGCTTATTTAGCGGGAGGAAGGAGACCCAGTACTTC. Translating it yields CASSLFSGRKETQYF.

The rearrangement joins TRBV7-8 to TRBJ2-3; 10 nucleotides agree with TRBD2. V lost 2 bases to trimming and J lost 3 bases; unmatched junction nucleotides: 5. Germline CDR1 reads SGHVS; CDR2 reads FQNEAQ. This CDR3 spans 16 amino acids. As DNA, the CDR3 is TGTGCCAGCAGCTTATATAGCGGGAGGTCAACAGATACGCAGTATTTT. Its translation: CASSLYSGRSTDTQYF.

This clone was detected only once. The chain combines TRBV7-2 with TRBJ2-1; D remains ambiguous. Germline-derived CDR1 and CDR2 are SGHTA and FQGNSA. V was cut by 7 bases and J by 0 bases, with 10 bases left in between. The CDR3 is made up of 14 amino acids. The CDR3 here is CASTLVASYNEQFF. The CDR3 DNA is TGTGCCAGCACCCTGGTGGCCTCCTACAATGAGCAGTTCTTC.

This chain connects TRBV12-5 to TRBJ1-5, with 7 bases lining up with TRBD1. Germline values: CDR1 LGHNT, CDR2 FRNRAP. V shed 2 bases and J 1 base; nucleotides not matched to a gene: 8. This CDR3 is built from 17 residues. The CDR3 reads CASGLFPDRPSNQPQHF. The CDR3 DNA follows: TGTGCTAGTGGTTTGTTCCCGGACAGGCCGAGCAATCAGCCCCAGCATTTT.

The J gene is TRBJ1-1, the V gene TRBV4-3, with a weak D call TRBD1 (5 bases). The CDR3 contains 14 residues. V lost 0 bases and J 9 bases, leaving 14 bases between the germline ends. Germline assignment: CDR1 LGHNA and CDR2 YSLEER. The CDR3 loop reads CASSQDSGRRKAFF. CDR3 DNA sequence: TGCGCCAGCAGCCAAGATTCAGGGAGGAGGAAAGCTTTCTTT.

The table lists this clone with a count of one. The chain carries TRBV30 and TRBJ1-5; D unresolved. CDR1 is GTSNPN, CDR2 SVGIG, per germline (reference sequence). V lost 3 bases, J lost 2 bases, and 8 bases lay in between. The CDR3 length is 13 residues. CDR3 protein: CAWRGGRNQPQHF. The DNA of the CDR3 is TGTGCCTGGAGGGGAGGGCGCAATCAGCCCCAGCATTTT.

This clone was found once. CDR3 bases: TGCAGCGCCGAAAGGCTAGGTCGGACCGGGGAGCTGTTTTTT. This gives the protein CSAERLGRTGELFF. The chain uses TRBV29-1 and TRBJ2-2; D call uncertain. This CDR3 has 14 residues. Germline V CDR1 and CDR2: SQVTM, ANQGSEA. Trimming shortened V by 7 bases and J by 5 bases, and 17 bases separated the two germline ends.

The chain combines TRBV6-1 with TRBJ2-1; 7 bases align to TRBD1. J was trimmed by 8 bases and V by 6 bases; bases with no gene match: 4. Germline V gene data show CDR1 as MNHNS and CDR2 as SASEGT. The CDR3 has 12 residues. CDR3 sequence: CASRQGSDEQFF. Written as DNA, the CDR3 is TGTGCCAGCAGACAGGGGAGTGATGAGCAGTTCTTC.

The chain combines TRBV30 with TRBJ2-3, with TRBD2 matching over 9 bases. Germline lookup yields CDR1 GTSNPN and CDR2 SVGIG (reference sequence). There are 17 residues in the CDR3. V trimming: 1 base; J trimming: 2 bases; junction bases outside the gene matches: 10. This chain's CDR3 is CAWSEGGVAGVTDTQYF. The CDR3 DNA reads as TGTGCCTGGAGTGAGGGGGGGGTAGCGGGGGTCACAGATACGCAGTATTTT.

J is TRBJ2-3 and V is TRBV7-3, with 8 bases lining up with TRBD1. CDR1 is SGHTA and CDR2 is FQGTGA in the germline V gene. The CDR3 contains 14 residues. Trimming removed 5 bases from V and 3 bases from J; junction bases left unmatched: 4. The DNA of the CDR3 is TGTGCCAGCAGCCGAACAGGGGGAACAGATACGCAGTATTTT. Amino acid sequence: CASSRTGGTDTQYF.